Listed below are T cell receptor beta chains from one sample, sequenced in a study of blood T cell repertoires in COVID-19. Using immunoSEQ multiplex PCR, the repertoire was profiled, and TCRdb retains in-frame clones only, with some absent. The sample shows approximately 70,000 clones, 80% to 95% of them seen only once. The specimen sequenced was peripheral blood. Receptors were obtained from a man between 45 and 60 years old with COVID-19, enrolled during active disease. Both conserved end residues are trimmed from each CDR3.

TRBV15	TRBJ1-4	ATSRGQWEKLF
TRBV29-1	TRBJ1-3	SVVGGRGNTIY
TRBV2	TRBJ1-4	ASRLHEKLF
TRBV5-1	TRBJ2-2	ASSLVGANTGELF
TRBV28	TRBJ1-2	ASSDGGQGYGYT
TRBV18	TRBJ1-1	ASSTGHPNTEAF
TRBV29-1	TRBJ2-7	SVVETAPAGQY
TRBV30	TRBJ2-3	AWSPISGRRDTDTQY
TRBV7-2	TRBJ1-2	ASSRTGGVDGYT
TRBV10-3	TRBJ1-5	AISEDGGRLPQH
TRBV5-4	TRBJ1-2	ASSAGLYGYT
TRBV7-8	TRBJ2-3	ASSTGLAGANPLTDTQY
TRBV29-1	TRBJ2-5	SVRIGTGSETQY
TRBV5-1	TRBJ2-2	ASSPRAGADTGELF
TRBV27	TRBJ1-6	ATGQGDLIGTLH
TRBV30	TRBJ2-1	AWSLWARRGEQF
TRBV28	TRBJ2-1	ASRGLAGDEQF
TRBV28	TRBJ1-4	ASSLIQGWKLF
TRBV14	TRBJ1-1	ASSQGQEAAF
TRBV7-9	TRBJ2-1	ASTGGTGTYNEQF
TRBV11-2	TRBJ2-3	ASRTSVARGLTDTQY
TRBV30	TRBJ2-7	AWSAGGYEQY
TRBV11-2	TRBJ1-1	ASSLGPNTEAF
TRBV6-5	TRBJ1-2	ASSRTGVDGYT
TRBV4-1	TRBJ1-5	ASSHITGGNQPQH
TRBV7-9	TRBJ2-3	ASSLTGDTQY
TRBV7-8	TRBJ2-4	ASSPRAGATLAKNIQY
TRBV19	TRBJ2-3	ASSGSGTSTDTQY
TRBV9	TRBJ2-1	ASSVELAPYNEQF
TRBV5-1	TRBJ1-4	ASSLGDRATNEKLF
TRBV28	TRBJ2-7	ASSPGTPGLPRYYEQY
TRBV9	TRBJ2-3	ASTTSGGADTQY
TRBV11-2	TRBJ1-1	ASSLEADAGMINTEAF
TRBV5-1	TRBJ2-4	ASSLGGYGNIQY
TRBV20-1	TRBJ2-3	SAELAGQQY
TRBV7-2	TRBJ2-7	ASSPSGTSLFEQY
TRBV27	TRBJ2-2	ASSLSQGPGELF
TRBV9	TRBJ2-7	ASSVGGRAENHEQY
TRBV7-3	TRBJ2-5	ASSSDRGETQY
TRBV19	TRBJ2-7	ASTGQSSYEQY
TRBV29-1	TRBJ2-2	SARTGNTGELF
TRBV6-5	TRBJ2-5	ASVPSGPQETQY
TRBV19	TRBJ2-5	ASSIDPTGWETQY
TRBV7-2	TRBJ1-1	ASSLVSQGLMNTEAF